Listed here are 19 T cell receptor beta chains from one sample, sequenced in a study of T-cell reconstitution after alpha-beta-depleted transplantation in children (dated by TCRdb to between 2015 and 2016). The library was built by means of PCR. TCRdb records Illumina HiSeq 2500 as the sequencer. TCR library preparation used molecular barcoding, with unique molecular identifiers applied to normalize quantification of the TCRbeta repertoire. TCRdb redid the processing of the public reads, applying fastp at Q25 and MiXCR, and retained in-frame beta chains. All rows with the same CDR3 protein become a single entry with the most common DNA and genes. The table for this sample lists about 610,000 distinct CDR3 sequences; roughly a tenth of them were counted only once. About 4.3% of the sample goes to the ten largest clones. The sequencing here drew on PBMCs from the stem cell graft donor, taken from the stem cell graft. Receptor source: a human donor who donated a stem cell graft to a child with acute myeloid leukemia.

This rearrangement joins TRBV7-2 to TRBJ2-7; TRBD2 matches at 8 bases. The CDR3 has 16 residues. CDR1 SGHTA and CDR2 FQGNSA come from the germline V gene. V gave up 1 base and J gave up 5 bases; unmatched junction bases: 10. CDR3: CASSLGPAGEGNEQYF. CDR3 nucleotide sequence: TGTGCCAGCAGCTTAGGCCCAGCGGGAGAAGGGAACGAGCAGTACTTC.

V is TRBV27 and J is TRBJ2-3; weak D call: TRBD2 (6 bases). Germline values: CDR1 MNHEY, CDR2 SMNVEV (reference sequence). The CDR3 runs 14 residues. Trimming cost V 3 bases and J 4 bases, with 11 bases left between them. CDR3 nucleotide sequence: TGTGCCAGCAGTTTTGAGCTAGCGTCAGATACGCAGTATTTT. This gives the protein CASSFELASDTQYF.

This clonotype was detected only once. The J gene is TRBJ2-3, the V gene TRBV20-1; 10 bases agree with TRBD2. The V gene end was trimmed by 1 base and the J gene end by 2 bases; junction bases not matched to a gene: 6. The CDR3 extends over 16 amino acids. Germline CDR1 reads DFQATT; CDR2 reads SNEGSKA (reference sequence). CDR3 sequence (DNA): TGCAGTGCTAGAGGTCTAGCGGGAGAATTCACAGATACGCAGTATTTT. Translating gives CSARGLAGEFTDTQYF.

The table lists this clonotype with many counts. The V call is TRBV6-5, the J call TRBJ2-1; D gene uncertain. Trimming removed 7 bases at V and 2 bases at J, with 9 bases between. Germline values: CDR1 MNHEY, CDR2 SVGAGI. The CDR3 is made up of 13 amino acids. The CDR3: CASTASPYNEQFF. For the CDR3, the DNA is TGTGCCAGCACGGCTAGTCCCTACAATGAGCAGTTCTTC.

J is TRBJ1-1 and V is TRBV6-2 or TRBV6-3, with 9 bases lining up with TRBD1. Germline values: CDR1 MNHEY, CDR2 SVGEGT. CDR3 length: 14 amino acids. V trimming: 6 bases; J trimming: 10 bases; junction bases outside the gene matches: 12. The CDR3 DNA reads TGTGCCAGCAGCTACCCCGGGACAGGGAGAGGAGCTTTCTTT. As protein: CASSYPGTGRGAFF.

Many counts were recorded for this clonotype. This chain links TRBV9 with TRBJ2-3; D is unresolved. With 0 bases removed from V and 3 bases from J, the gap between germline ends came to 2 bases. CDR1 is SGDLS and CDR2 is YYNGEE in the germline V gene. The CDR3 loop spans 12 amino acids. CDR3 coding DNA: TGTGCCAGCAGCGTAGGTACAGATACGCAGTATTTT. As protein: CASSVGTDTQYF.

This clonotype has a count of ten or more. The J gene is TRBJ2-5, the V gene TRBV28; no clear D gene. The CDR3 length is 15 residues. Trimming took off 0 bases at V and 4 bases at J, with 12 bases between the two ends. Germline V lookup: CDR1 MDHEN, CDR2 SYDVKM. In DNA, the CDR3 is TGTGCCAGCAGTTTATGGGTAGGGCCCCGAGAGACCCAGTACTTC. Translation gives CASSLWVGPRETQYF.

This clonotype was found many times. V is TRBV12-3 or TRBV12-4 and J is TRBJ1-6; no clear D gene. V lost 3 bases and J lost 7, with 13 bases in between. CDR3 length: 15 amino acids. The CDR3 loop is CASSLAGVGNSPLHF. The CDR3 coding sequence is TGTGCCAGCAGTTTGGCCGGGGTAGGGAATTCACCCCTCCACTTT.

The chain carries TRBV7-2 and TRBJ2-3; D uncertain. Looked up from germline, CDR1 is SGHTA and CDR2 is FQGNSA. This CDR3 comprises 15 residues. Deletions cut 5 bases from V and 6 bases from J, with 18 bases between. CDR3 DNA sequence: TGTACCAGCAGCCCCCCCGGTTATGTCCGTGATACGCAGTATTTT. Translated, it gives CTSSPPGYVRDTQYF.

In this sample, this clonotype turned up many times. The chain employs TRBV28 and TRBJ2-4, with D perhaps TRBD2 (6 bases). The V and J ends lost 7 bases and 9 bases respectively, with 19 bases between them. CDR3 length equals 14 residues. Germline CDR1 is MDHEN and CDR2 is SYDVKM. The CDR3 is CASTLVQNGGIQYF. CDR3 nucleotide sequence: TGTGCCAGCACCCTAGTCCAAAACGGGGGCATTCAGTACTTC. Full variable domain (rest looked up from reference TRBV28 and TRBJ2-4): DVKVTQSSRYLVKRTGEKVFLECVQDMDHENMFWYRQDPGLGLRLIYFSYDVKMKEKGDIPEGYSVSREKKERFSLILESASTNQTSMYLCASTLVQNGGIQYFGAGTRLSVL.

This clonotype was seen a few times. The chain has TRBV12-3 or TRBV12-4 and TRBJ2-1, with 10 bases lining up with TRBD2. Trimming cost V 7 bases and J 7 bases; bases outside gene matches: 22. The CDR3 has 19 amino acids. Here the CDR3 reads CASTVLGRISGRAKNEQFF. CDR3 sequence (DNA): TGTGCCAGCACCGTCCTGGGACGGATCAGCGGGAGGGCCAAGAATGAGCAGTTCTTC.

The chain has TRBV14 and TRBJ2-7; D gene ambiguous. The germline gives CDR1 SGHDN, CDR2 FVKESK. This CDR3 contains 13 residues. V was clipped by 5 bases and J by 4 bases, with 12 bases between them. CDR3 residues: CASSARVTYEQYF. The CDR3 nucleotides are TGTGCCAGCAGCGCCAGAGTTACTTACGAGCAGTACTTC.

The chain has TRBV11-1 and TRBJ2-5; no clear D. The CDR3 contains 14 residues. Trimming left V 4 bases short and J 4 bases short, with 13 bases between. The germline V gene has CDR1 SGHAT and CDR2 FQDESV (reference sequence). The CDR3 region is CASSYLVLGETQYF. In DNA, the CDR3 is TGTGCCAGCAGCTACCTGGTCTTGGGAGAGACCCAGTACTTC. Full variable domain (outside the CDR3, taken from reference TRBV11-1 and TRBJ2-5): EAEVAQSPRYKITEKSQAVAFWCDPISGHATLYWYRQILGQGPELLVQFQDESVVDDSQLPKDRFSAERLKGVDSTLKIQPAELGDSAMYLCASSYLVLGETQYFGPGTRLLVL.

This clonotype was detected ten times or more. The chain combines TRBV20-1 with TRBJ2-1, with D possibly matching TRBD2 (5 bases). The CDR3 length is 12 residues. Germline CDR1 and CDR2: DFQATT and SNEGSKA (reference sequence). V lost 5 bases, J lost 8 bases, and 13 bases lay in between. CDR3 bases: TGCAGTGCTGGCGGTCTAGCTGATGAGCAGTTCTTC. Protein product: CSAGGLADEQFF.

J is TRBJ2-7 and V is TRBV7-2; D might be TRBD2 (6 bases). V was cut by 5 bases and J by 5 bases, with 25 bases left in between. Looked up from germline, CDR1 is SGHTA and CDR2 is FQGNSA. The CDR3 length is 17 residues. CDR3: CASSPRGGPFRFHEQYF. The CDR3 DNA follows: TGTGCCAGCAGCCCCCGTGGAGGGCCTTTTCGATTCCACGAGCAGTACTTC.

This clonotype was detected ten times or more. The rearrangement links TRBV28 to TRBJ2-1; 13 positions match TRBD2. The CDR3 extends over 18 amino acids. With 4 bases clipped from V and 0 bases from J, the junction kept 6 bases outside the gene matches. Germline-derived CDR1 and CDR2 are MDHEN and SYDVKM. The CDR3 protein is CASSWTSGSPSSYNEQFF. As DNA, the CDR3 is TGTGCCAGCAGTTGGACTAGCGGGAGCCCCAGCTCCTACAATGAGCAGTTCTTC. Looking up the rest from reference TRBV28 and TRBJ2-1 gives the full variable domain: DVKVTQSSRYLVKRTGEKVFLECVQDMDHENMFWYRQDPGLGLRLIYFSYDVKMKEKGDIPEGYSVSREKKERFSLILESASTNQTSMYLCASSWTSGSPSSYNEQFFGPGTRLTVL.

The V gene is TRBV28, the J gene TRBJ2-7; D is unclear. Germline values: CDR1 MDHEN, CDR2 SYDVKM. Trimming took 5 bases from V and 6 from J, leaving 17 bases between them. The CDR3 covers 14 residues. CDR3 sequence (DNA): TGTGCCAGCAGTCTCCCGGGCCTCCCGACCGAGCAGTACTTC. Its protein product is CASSLPGLPTEQYF.

The chain is built from TRBV7-3 and TRBJ2-1, with 7 positions matching TRBD2. The germline V gene has CDR1 SGHTA and CDR2 FQGTGA. V trimming: 4 bases; J trimming: 6 bases; junction bases outside the gene matches: 12. This CDR3 is 16 amino acids long. CDR3 nucleotides: TGTGCCAGCAGCTCCGTGGGCGGGAGTGGCCTCAATGAGCAGTTCTTC. Its translation: CASSSVGGSGLNEQFF. Combining the CDR3 with reference TRBV7-3 and TRBJ2-1 gives the whole variable domain GAGVSQTPSNKVTEKGKYVELRCDPISGHTALYWYRQSLGQGPEFLIYFQGTGAADDSGLPNDRFFAVRPEGSVSTLKIQRTERGDSAVYLCASSSVGGSGLNEQFFGPGTRLTVL.

This clonotype showed up just a few times. The chain is built from TRBV29-1 and TRBJ2-1, with TRBD1 identical over 7 bases. This CDR3 comprises 15 residues. Looked up from germline, CDR1 is SQVTM and CDR2 is ANQGSEA. V gave up 5 bases and J gave up 4 bases; unmatched junction bases: 11. The CDR3 here is CSVYGTASLYNEQFF. The CDR3 DNA is TGCAGCGTTTACGGGACAGCAAGCCTTTACAATGAGCAGTTCTTC.